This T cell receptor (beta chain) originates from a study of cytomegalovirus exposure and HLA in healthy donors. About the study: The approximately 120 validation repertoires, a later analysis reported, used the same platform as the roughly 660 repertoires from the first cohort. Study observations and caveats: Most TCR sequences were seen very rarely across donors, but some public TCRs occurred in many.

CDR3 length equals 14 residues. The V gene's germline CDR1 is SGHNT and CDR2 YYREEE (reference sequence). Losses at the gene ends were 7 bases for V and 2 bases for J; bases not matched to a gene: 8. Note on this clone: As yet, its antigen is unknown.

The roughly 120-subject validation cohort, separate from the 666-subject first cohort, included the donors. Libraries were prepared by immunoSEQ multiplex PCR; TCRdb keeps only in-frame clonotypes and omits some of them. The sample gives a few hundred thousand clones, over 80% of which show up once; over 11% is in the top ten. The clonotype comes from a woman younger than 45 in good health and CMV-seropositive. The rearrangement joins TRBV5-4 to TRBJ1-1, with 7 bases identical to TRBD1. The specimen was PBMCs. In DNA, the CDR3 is TGTGCCAGCTATCCGGGACAGACTAACACTGAAGCTTTCTTT. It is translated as CASYPGQTNTEAFF. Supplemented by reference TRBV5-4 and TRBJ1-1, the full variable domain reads ETGVTQSPTHLIKTRGQQVTLRCSSQSGHNTVSWYQQALGQGPQFIFQYYREEENGRGNFPPRFSGLQFPNYSSELNVNALELDDSALYLCASYPGQTNTEAFFGQGTRLTVV.